Sequencing of this TCR beta chain was carried out in a study of cytomegalovirus exposure and HLA in healthy donors. Trimming shortened V by 0 bases and J by 11 bases, and 19 bases separated the two germline ends. CDR3 length: 15 residues. Germline CDR1 MGHRA, CDR2 YSYEKL. This clone was detected only a few times. Both 60 Vbeta primers and 13 Jbeta primers went into the PCR. Assay: immunoSEQ multiplex PCR; the TCRdb copy retains only in-frame clones and omits some. Among over 200,000 clones listed, approximately 68% were seen once. The sequencing input was PBMCs. The chain is built from TRBV4-1 and TRBJ1-1; D is possibly TRBD1 (6 bases). The sequence was obtained from a woman between 25 and 40 years old in good health and CMV-seronegative. The CDR3 loop is CASSQEGAVLSRAFF. DNA for the CDR3: TGCGCCAGCAGCCAAGAGGGGGCGGTGCTATCAAGGGCTTTCTTT.